The clone carrying this TCR beta chain was detected a few times. These data come from a study of blood T cell repertoires in COVID-19. Study-level background: Samples of COVID-19 (acute and convalescent) were obtained from the United States, Italy and Spain. The analysed material was cDNA or gDNA that came from T cells, B-cell-depleted T cells, or PBMCs.

This CDR3 region has 15 residues. Between the trimmed V and J ends, which lost 0 bases and 8 bases, there was a span of 14 bases. CDR1 is LGHNA and CDR2 is YNFKEQ in the germline V gene. In the original analysis: Reference gene primer amplification yielded estimated nucleated cell counts. Sequenced by immunoSEQ multiplex PCR; TCRdb stores in-frame clones only, minus some. V and J calls plus clone size are reproduced from that table; the DNA served to infer D and trimming. This table holds about 330,000 clones, around nine tenths found once. This sequence joins TRBV4-2 and TRBJ1-3; D remains ambiguous. The sequencing input was peripheral blood. This receptor was identified in a woman aged 45-65 years with active or convalescent COVID-19. CDR3: CASSQDLGVRDTIYF. CDR3 DNA sequence: TGTGCCAGCAGCCAAGATCTCGGGGTTAGAGACACCATATATTTT.